These 15 T cell receptor beta chains share one sample of origin, sequenced in a study of T cells expressing NK-cell markers. Reanalyzing the 5' RACE reads, TCRdb keeps one entry per CDR3 protein, without DNA. This sample's clone table lists roughly 390,000 distinct CDR3 sequences. The sample consisted of blood T cells: a sorted CD56 or NKG2C T cell subset, CD4+ or CD8+ T cells, or bulk PBMC T cells (not recorded which). The receptor set was obtained from a woman in her fifties or sixties in good health.

The rearrangement links TRBV4-1 to TRBJ2-3; no DNA is available, so the TRBD2 call from TCRdb remains unchecked. Germline V lookup: CDR1 MGHRA, CDR2 YSYEKL. The CDR3 runs 15 residues. The chain's CDR3 is CASSQGGIESDTQYF.

The chain combines TRBV5-1 with TRBJ2-7; TCRdb's D call, TRBD2, is unchecked because there is no DNA. CDR1 and CDR2 (germline): SGHRS, YFSETQ. The CDR3 consists of 17 residues. Here the CDR3 reads CASSLSQDPLLYNEQYF.

This chain links TRBV29-1 with TRBJ2-1; TCRdb gives TRBD2 as the D gene, but with no DNA this cannot be confirmed. Per germline, CDR1 SQVTM and CDR2 ANQGSEA. The CDR3 consists of 14 residues. CDR3 in amino acids: CSVGRGGSYNEQFF.

The chain joins TRBV20-1 to TRBJ2-7; the TRBD2 assignment by TCRdb is unverifiable without DNA. This CDR3 comprises 13 residues. Per the germline V gene, CDR1 is DFQATT and CDR2 is SNEGSKA (reference sequence). CDR3 sequence: CSAGEGSQREQYF.

The chain links TRBV20-1 to TRBJ1-2; no DNA is available, so the TRBD1 call from TCRdb remains unchecked. Germline V gene lookup returns CDR1 DFQATT and CDR2 SNEGSKA (reference sequence). The CDR3 runs 14 residues. This CDR3 reads CSASFPGSGWGYTF.

The chain is built from TRBV11-3 and TRBJ2-2; TCRdb lists TRBD1, though no DNA is available to test this call. The germline V gene has CDR1 SGHNT and CDR2 YENEEA. CDR3 size: 15 residues. The CDR3 protein is CASSPRGRLAGELFF.

This sequence joins TRBV6-4 and TRBJ2-1; TCRdb outputs TRBD2, but without DNA this stays unchecked. Germline-derived CDR1 and CDR2 are MRHNA and SNTAGT. CDR3 size: 12 residues. CDR3 loop: CASSANSGEQFF.

The chain couples TRBV11-3 to TRBJ2-1; lacking DNA, the TRBD2 call made by TCRdb goes unchecked. The CDR3 contains 15 residues. Germline CDR1 is SGHNT and CDR2 is YENEEA. CDR3 protein: CASSQQPAGHNEQFF.

The rearrangement links TRBV24-1 to TRBJ2-2; the TCRdb call, TRBD2, lacks DNA for checking. CDR3 length: 14 amino acids. Germline lookup yields CDR1 KGHDR and CDR2 SFDVKD. CDR3: CATEPGLNTGELFF.

The V call is TRBV20-1, the J call TRBJ2-1; no DNA is available, so the TRBD2 call from TCRdb remains unchecked. From germline, CDR1 is DFQATT and CDR2 SNEGSKA (reference sequence). The CDR3 extends over 15 amino acids. The CDR3 spells CSARLASGRLGEQFF.

This rearrangement joins TRBV5-1 to TRBJ2-3; TCRdb indicates TRBD2, and absent DNA this call remains unverified. The CDR3 sequence is 15 residues long. The V gene's germline CDR1 is SGHRS and CDR2 YFSETQ. The chain's CDR3 is CASSPDGRATDTQYF.

J is TRBJ2-4 and V is TRBV5-6. Germline CDR1 and CDR2: SGHDT and YYEEEE. This CDR3 has 15 residues. The CDR3 region is CASSLDRGSKNIQYF.

The genes are TRBV11-2 and TRBJ2-3; TCRdb's assignment of TRBD2 cannot be checked, as there is no DNA. From germline, CDR1 is SGHAT and CDR2 FQNNGV. The CDR3 contains 14 residues. The CDR3 sequence is CASRLAAQSGTQYF.

This rearrangement joins TRBV5-1 to TRBJ2-4. This CDR3 is 13 amino acids long. Germline V gene data show CDR1 as SGHRS and CDR2 as YFSETQ. The CDR3 sequence is CASSPRLKNIQYF. Full variable domain (rest looked up from reference TRBV5-1 and TRBJ2-4): KAGVTQTPRYLIKTRGQQVTLSCSPISGHRSVSWYQQTPGQGLQFLFEYFSETQRNKGNFPGRFSGRQFSNSRSEMNVSTLELGDSALYLCASSPRLKNIQYFGAGTRLSVL.

The V call is TRBV20-1, the J call TRBJ1-1; checking the TCRdb D call of TRBD1 is not possible without DNA. The CDR3 has 13 residues. In germline, CDR1 is DFQATT, CDR2 SNEGSKA (reference sequence). CDR3: CSPKLTGDTEAFF.